This T cell receptor (beta chain) was obtained from a study of control samples from healthy donors and cancer patients (dated by TCRdb to the early 2020s). Trimming at the junction amounts to 3 bases on V and 0 bases on J, and the germline ends lie 14 bases apart. CDR1 and CDR2 are drawn from the germline V gene: SQVTM, ANQGSEA. CDR3 length: 15 amino acids, cysteine to phenylalanine. The only DNA kept is the CDR3, 45 bases in frame from the first base. This clone was seen just once. Its cognate antigen has yet to be identified. Nothing much larger sits one base from this clone, and base qualities are not available. Libraries were built with the immunoSEQ multiplex PCR assay. TCRdb's version of the immuneACCESS table is confined to in-frame rearrangements and falls short of the full clone set. An unresolved V gene accounts for under half of the shortfall where checked; the remainder is of unknown origin. The sample table records tens of thousands of clones; about 87% of these occur just once. Of the sample, about 2.1% is held by the ten largest clones.

This receptor was taken from a woman aged 45 to 65 with head and neck cancer. Material: PBMCs. The chain uses TRBV29-1 and TRBJ1-1; the D gene cannot be resolved reliably. The CDR3 reads as follows: CSVDIPLPMNTEAFF. In nucleotide form, the sequence is TGCAGCGTTGACATTCCGCTACCCATGAACACTGAAGCTTTCTTT.